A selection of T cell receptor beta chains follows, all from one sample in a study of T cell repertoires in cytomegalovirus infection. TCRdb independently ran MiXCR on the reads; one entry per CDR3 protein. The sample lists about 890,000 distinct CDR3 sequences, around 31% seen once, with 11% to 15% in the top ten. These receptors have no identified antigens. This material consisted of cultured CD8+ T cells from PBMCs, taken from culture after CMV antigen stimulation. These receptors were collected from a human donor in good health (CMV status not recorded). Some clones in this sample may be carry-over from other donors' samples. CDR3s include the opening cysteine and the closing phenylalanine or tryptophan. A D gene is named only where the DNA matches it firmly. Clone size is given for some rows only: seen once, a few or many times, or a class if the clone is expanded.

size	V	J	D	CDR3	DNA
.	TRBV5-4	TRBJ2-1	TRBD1	CASSFEGTGSLHNEQFF	TGTGCCAGCAGCTTCGAGGGGACAGGGAGCTTGCACAATGAGCAGTTCTTC
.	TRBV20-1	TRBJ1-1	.	CSARPGFNTEAFF	TGCAGTGCTAGACCGGGCTTCAACACTGAAGCTTTCTTT
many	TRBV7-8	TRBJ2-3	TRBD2	CASSLDSGGSTDTQYF	TGTGCCAGCAGCTTGGATAGCGGGGGCAGCACAGATACGCAGTATTTT
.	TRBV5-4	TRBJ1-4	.	CASSLGGAADEKLFF	TGTGCCAGCAGCTTGGGTGGGGCAGCCGATGAAAAACTGTTTTTT
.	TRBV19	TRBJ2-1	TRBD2	CASSLRTSGGLENEQFF	TGTGCCAGTAGTCTCCGGACTAGCGGGGGCCTCGAGAATGAGCAGTTCTTC
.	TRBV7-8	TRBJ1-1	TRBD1	CASSLAWDRVFEAFF	TGTGCCAGCAGCTTAGCGTGGGACAGGGTATTTGAAGCTTTCTTT
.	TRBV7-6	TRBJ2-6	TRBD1	CASSRGQGGSGANVLTF	TGTGCCAGCAGCCGGGGACAGGGTGGCTCTGGGGCCAACGTCCTGACTTTC
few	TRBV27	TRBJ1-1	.	CASSWNRVNTEAFF	TGTGCCAGCAGTTGGAACAGGGTGAACACTGAAGCTTTCTTT
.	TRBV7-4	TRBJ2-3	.	CASSLTNRRTDTRYF	TGTGCCAGCAGCCTGACTAACCGACGCACAGATACGCGGTATTTT
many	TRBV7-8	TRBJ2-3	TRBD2	CASSLALAGARDTQYF	TGTGCCAGCAGCTTAGCGCTAGCGGGGGCCAGAGATACGCAGTATTTT
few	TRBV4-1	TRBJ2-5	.	CASSQEVSGQETQYF	TGCGCCAGCAGCCAAGAGGTGTCAGGTCAAGAGACCCAGTACTTC
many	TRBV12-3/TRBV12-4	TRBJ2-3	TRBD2	CASSHPMDSRGANLPDTQYF	TGTGCCAGCAGCCACCCTATGGACTCGCGGGGGGCCAACCTCCCAGATACGCAGTATTTT
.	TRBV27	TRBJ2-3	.	CASTLRFSADTQYF	TGTGCCAGCACCCTAAGGTTTAGTGCAGATACGCAGTATTTT
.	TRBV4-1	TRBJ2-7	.	CASSQVRGGSYEQYF	TGCGCCAGCAGCCAAGTCAGGGGAGGGAGCTACGAGCAGTACTTC
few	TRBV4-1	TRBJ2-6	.	CASSQVWGVGANVLTF	TGCGCCAGCAGCCAAGTTTGGGGGGTTGGGGCCAACGTCCTGACTTTC
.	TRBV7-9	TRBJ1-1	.	CASSSPRGVNTEAFF	TGTGCCAGCAGCTCCCCGCGGGGGGTGAACACTGAAGCTTTCTTT